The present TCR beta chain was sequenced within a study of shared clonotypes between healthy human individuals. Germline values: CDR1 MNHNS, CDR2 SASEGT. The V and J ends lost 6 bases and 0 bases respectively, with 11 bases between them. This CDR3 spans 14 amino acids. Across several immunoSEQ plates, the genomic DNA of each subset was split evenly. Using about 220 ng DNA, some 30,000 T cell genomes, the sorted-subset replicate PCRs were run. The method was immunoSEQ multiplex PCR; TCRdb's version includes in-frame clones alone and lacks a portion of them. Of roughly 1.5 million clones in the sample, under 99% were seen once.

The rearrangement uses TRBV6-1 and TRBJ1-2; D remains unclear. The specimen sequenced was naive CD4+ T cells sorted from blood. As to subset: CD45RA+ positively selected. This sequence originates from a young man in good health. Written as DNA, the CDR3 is TGTGCCAGCAGATCCAGAAAGCCTAACTATGGCTACACCTTC. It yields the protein CASRSRKPNYGYTF.